This TCR beta chain was retrieved from a study of OX40 agonist ivuxolimab in advanced cancers. Study results and limitations: Dose levels from 0.1 to 3.0 mg/kg saw CD4+ and CD8+ blood T cells expand clonally by week 6.

As to this clone: As yet, its antigen is unknown.

Using immunoSEQ multiplex PCR, the repertoire was profiled, and TCRdb retains in-frame clones only, with some absent. The sample lists 90,000 to 100,000 clones, roughly 90% occurring once. The CDR3 has 13 amino acids. V gave up 0 bases and J gave up 4 bases, with 7 bases separating them. Germline CDR1 reads SGHDT; CDR2 reads YYEEEE. This TCR derives from an adult with an advanced solid tumor such as melanoma, head and neck, liver or kidney cancer. The chain carries TRBV5-6 and TRBJ1-2; no firm D call. This material consisted of CD4+ or CD8+ T cells sorted from blood, taken in a trial of the OX40 agonist ivuxolimab. CDR3 in DNA: TGTGCCAGCAGCTTGGTCTCGGTCTATGGCTACACCTTC. Translating gives CASSLVSVYGYTF.